A single sample is the source of the 15 T cell receptor beta chains below, sequenced in a study of T cell responses to AZD1222 COVID-19 vaccine (dated by TCRdb to the early 2020s). In the paper's terms, the time point label means: about 28 days (+/-7) after the second vaccine dose. Preparation of the library involved the immunoSEQ multiplex PCR assay. This immuneACCESS table, as held by TCRdb, lists in-frame sequences with V and J called but not all clones. Of the missing ones, under half trace to an unresolved V gene in checked studies; the others have no known cause. This sample gives roughly 180,000 clones in total; roughly 92% of them show up just once. Of the sample, around 1.6% is held by the ten largest clones. Sequenced material: peripheral blood, taken 28 days after the second AZD1222 dose. The receptors come from an adult who received the AZD1222 COVID-19 vaccine.

The chain is built from TRBV24-1 and TRBJ1-2, with 8 bases fitting TRBD1. Germline values: CDR1 KGHDR, CDR2 SFDVKD. The CDR3 is 14 amino acids. Trimming took 3 bases from V and 6 from J; bases not matched to a gene: 5. Here the CDR3 DNA reads TGTGCCACCAGTGATCCCGGACAGGGTGATGGCTACACCTTC. This sequence encodes CATSDPGQGDGYTF.

This rearrangement joins TRBV7-2 to TRBJ2-7; no clear D. CDR3 size: 15 residues. V was trimmed by 1 base and J by 0 bases, leaving 10 bases between them. Germline CDR1 SGHTA, CDR2 FQGNSA. The CDR3 DNA sequence: TGTGCCAGCAGCTTAGAGGGATACTACTCCTACGAGCAGTACTTC. This sequence encodes CASSLEGYYSYEQYF.

CDR3 protein: CASSLSERPSPQHF. The CDR3, as DNA: TGTGCCAGCAGCTTGTCCGAGAGACCATCTCCCCAGCATTTT. The gene calls are TRBV7-2 and TRBJ1-5; D ambiguous. The germline V gene encodes CDR1 SGHTA and CDR2 FQGNSA. V was trimmed by 3 bases and J by 10 bases, leaving 16 bases between them. CDR3 length: 14 residues.

V usage is TRBV6-6 and J usage is TRBJ1-2; tentative D call: TRBD1 (6 bases). Deletions cut 4 bases from V and 4 bases from J, with 16 bases between. The CDR3 contains 15 residues. The germline gives CDR1 MNHNY, CDR2 SVGAGI (reference sequence). The CDR3 protein is CASSSAQTGLYGYTF. The DNA for the CDR3 is TGTGCCAGCAGTTCCGCACAGACAGGCCTCTATGGCTACACCTTC.

V and J are TRBV6-5 and TRBJ1-1; 7 nucleotides align to TRBD1. With V trimmed by 5 bases and J by 6 bases, 9 bases remained unmatched. CDR1 is MNHEY and CDR2 is SVGAGI in the germline V gene. This CDR3 comprises 14 residues. The CDR3 DNA is TGTGCCAGCAGTACGACAGGGAGAGGGTCTGAAGCTTTCTTT. This gives the protein CASSTTGRGSEAFF.

The V call is TRBV6-6, the J call TRBJ1-2, with a weak D call TRBD1 (6 bases). The V gene's germline CDR1 is MNHNY and CDR2 SVGAGI (reference sequence). The CDR3 sequence is 14 residues long. V dropped 5 bases and J dropped 3 bases, with 13 bases sitting between them. Here the CDR3 DNA reads TGTGCCAGCAGTCAACAGGGCCCATACTATGGCTACACCTTC. Translation: CASSQQGPYYGYTF.

The chain uses TRBV2 and TRBJ1-5, with no clear D. This CDR3 contains 14 residues. V was pared by 4 bases and J by 1 base, with 8 bases between. Per the germline V gene, CDR1 is SNHLY and CDR2 is FYNNEI. In DNA form, the CDR3 reads TGTGCCAGCAGTGCGGAACAGAGCAATCAGCCCCAGCATTTT. Protein: CASSAEQSNQPQHF.

V is TRBV6-5 and J is TRBJ1-3, with 7 bases identical to TRBD1. The CDR3 is 15 amino acids. V gave up 6 bases and J gave up 0 bases; unmatched junction bases: 5. The germline gives CDR1 MNHEY, CDR2 SVGAGI. CDR3 amino acids: CASRLTGFSGNTIYF. Written as DNA, the CDR3 is TGTGCCAGCAGGCTGACAGGGTTCTCTGGAAACACCATATATTTT.

This clone was observed a single time. The J gene is TRBJ2-2, the V gene TRBV5-1, with 11 bases that match TRBD2. CDR3 size: 18 residues. CDR1 and CDR2 (germline): SGHRS, YFSETQ. V was pared by 4 bases and J by 2 bases, with 10 bases of the junction left unmatched. This chain's CDR3 is CASSTDLTSGTNTGELFF. The CDR3 DNA sequence: TGCGCCAGCAGCACAGACTTGACTAGCGGGACAAACACCGGGGAGCTGTTTTTT.

The V call is TRBV7-9, the J call TRBJ1-1; 8 nucleotides align to TRBD1. The CDR3 has 15 amino acids. Looked up from germline, CDR1 is SEHNR and CDR2 is FQNEAQ (reference sequence). V lost 5 bases, J lost 1 base, and 6 bases stayed unmatched. The CDR3 coding sequence is TGTGCCAGCAGCCCGGCCGGGACAGGGAACACTGAAGCTTTCTTT. It codes for CASSPAGTGNTEAFF. The entire variable domain, with the rest obtained from reference TRBV7-9 and TRBJ1-1, is as follows: DTGVSQNPRHKITKRGQNVTFRCDPISEHNRLYWYRQTLGQGPEFLTYFQNEAQLEKSRLLSDRFSAERPKGSFSTLEIQRTEQGDSAMYLCASSPAGTGNTEAFFGQGTRLTVV.

The chain uses TRBV5-1 and TRBJ2-1, with D possibly TRBD2 on 6 matching bases. In germline, CDR1 is SGHRS, CDR2 YFSETQ. The CDR3 runs to 16 residues. Trimming stripped 3 bases from V and 0 bases from J, with 13 bases between. The CDR3 here is CASSYGGVNSYNEQFF. The CDR3 region has the DNA TGCGCCAGCAGCTATGGCGGGGTAAACTCCTACAATGAGCAGTTCTTC.

The chain joins TRBV5-1 to TRBJ1-1; 12 nucleotides agree with TRBD1. The CDR3 runs to 18 residues. Germline V gene lookup returns CDR1 SGHRS and CDR2 YFSETQ. The V and J ends lost 4 bases and 6 bases, in that order; junction bases with no gene match: 16. Here the CDR3 DNA reads TGCGCCAGCAGCGCGTGGTCCGGGACAGGGGGCCAGGGGGCTGAAGCTTTCTTT. It encodes CASSAWSGTGGQGAEAFF.

The genes are TRBV5-6 and TRBJ2-2; D unresolved. CDR1 and CDR2 from the germline V gene are SGHDT and YYEEEE. This CDR3 contains 16 residues. Trimming left V 0 bases short and J 4 bases short, with 13 bases between. The CDR3: CASSLGVGSATGELFF. The CDR3 nucleotides read TGTGCCAGCAGCTTGGGTGTAGGGTCTGCCACCGGGGAGCTGTTTTTT.

V usage is TRBV5-6 and J usage is TRBJ1-2; 7 bases line up with TRBD1. V lost 0 bases, J lost 2 bases, and 7 bases stayed unmatched. The CDR3 has 16 amino acids. The germline V gene has CDR1 SGHDT and CDR2 YYEEEE. CDR3 DNA: TGTGCCAGCAGCTTGGACAGGGGACGGGTAAACTATGGCTACACCTTC. Translation gives CASSLDRGRVNYGYTF.

The V gene is TRBV7-9, the J gene TRBJ2-3, with TRBD2 identical over 10 bases. The CDR3 runs to 18 residues. Looked up from germline, CDR1 is SEHNR and CDR2 is FQNEAQ (reference sequence). V was pared by 5 bases and J by 0 bases, with 11 bases of the junction left unmatched. The CDR3 nucleotides are TGTGCCAGCAGCCAGTACCCGGGACTAGCGACCAGCACAGATACGCAGTATTTT. Translated, it gives CASSQYPGLATSTDTQYF.